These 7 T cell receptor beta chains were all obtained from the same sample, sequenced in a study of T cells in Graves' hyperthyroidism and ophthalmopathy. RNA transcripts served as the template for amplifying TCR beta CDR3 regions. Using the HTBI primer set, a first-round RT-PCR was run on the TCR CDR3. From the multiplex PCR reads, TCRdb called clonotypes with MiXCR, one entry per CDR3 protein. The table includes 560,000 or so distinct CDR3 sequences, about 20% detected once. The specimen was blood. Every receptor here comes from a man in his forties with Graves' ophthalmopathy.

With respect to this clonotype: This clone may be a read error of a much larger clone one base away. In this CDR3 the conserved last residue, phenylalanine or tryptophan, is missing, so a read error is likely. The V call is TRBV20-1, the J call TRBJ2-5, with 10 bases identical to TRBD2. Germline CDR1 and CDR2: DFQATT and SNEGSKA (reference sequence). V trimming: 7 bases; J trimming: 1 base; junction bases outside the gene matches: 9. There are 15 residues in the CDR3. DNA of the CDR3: TGCAGTGATCGGCGAGCGGGGGGGTCCCAAGAGACCCAGTACTCC. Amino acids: CSDRRAGGSQETQYS.

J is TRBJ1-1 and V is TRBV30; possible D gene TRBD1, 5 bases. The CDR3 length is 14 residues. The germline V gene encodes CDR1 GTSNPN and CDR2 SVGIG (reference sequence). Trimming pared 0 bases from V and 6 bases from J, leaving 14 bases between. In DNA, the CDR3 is TGTGCCTGGAGTGTAAAGATGGGGGGGGCTGAAGCTTTCTTT. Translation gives CAWSVKMGGAEAFF.

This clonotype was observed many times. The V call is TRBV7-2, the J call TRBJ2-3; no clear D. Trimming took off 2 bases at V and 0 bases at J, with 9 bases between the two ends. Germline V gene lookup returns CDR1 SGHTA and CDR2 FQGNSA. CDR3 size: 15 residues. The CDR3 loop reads CASSLILGSTDTQYF. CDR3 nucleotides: TGTGCCAGCAGCTTAATTCTGGGGAGCACAGATACGCAGTATTTT.

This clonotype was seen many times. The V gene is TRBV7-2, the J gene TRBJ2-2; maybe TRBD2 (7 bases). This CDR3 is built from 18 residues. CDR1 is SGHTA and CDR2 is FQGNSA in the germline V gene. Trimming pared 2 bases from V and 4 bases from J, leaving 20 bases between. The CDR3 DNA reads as TGTGCCAGCAGCTTAAAAGGGGGAGGGCCGAGGGGCACCGGGGAGCTGTTTTTT. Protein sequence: CASSLKGGGPRGTGELFF.

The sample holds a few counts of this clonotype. CDR3 sequence reads: CASSFHRENTEAFF. CDR3 bases: TGTGCCAGCAGCTTCCACAGGGAGAACACTGAAGCTTTCTTT. The rearrangement links TRBV3-1 to TRBJ1-1, with D perhaps TRBD1 (6 bases). The CDR3 is 14 residues long. CDR1 and CDR2 from the germline V gene are LGHDT and YNNKEL (reference sequence). V dropped 5 bases and J dropped 1 base, with 11 bases sitting between them.

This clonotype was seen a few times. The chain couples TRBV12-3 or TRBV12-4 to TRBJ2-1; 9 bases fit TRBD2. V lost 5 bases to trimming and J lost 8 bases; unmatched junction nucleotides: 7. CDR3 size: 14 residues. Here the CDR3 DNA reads TGTGCCAGCAGTCGTAGCGGGAGAGGGCATGAGCAGTTCTTC. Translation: CASSRSGRGHEQFF.

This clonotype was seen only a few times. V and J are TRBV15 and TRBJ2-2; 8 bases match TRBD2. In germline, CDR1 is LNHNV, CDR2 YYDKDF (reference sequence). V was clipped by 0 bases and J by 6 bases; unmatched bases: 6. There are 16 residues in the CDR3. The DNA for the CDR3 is TGTGCCACCAGCAGAGATGAGGCGGGGGGCTCCGGGGAGCTGTTTTTT. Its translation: CATSRDEAGGSGELFF.